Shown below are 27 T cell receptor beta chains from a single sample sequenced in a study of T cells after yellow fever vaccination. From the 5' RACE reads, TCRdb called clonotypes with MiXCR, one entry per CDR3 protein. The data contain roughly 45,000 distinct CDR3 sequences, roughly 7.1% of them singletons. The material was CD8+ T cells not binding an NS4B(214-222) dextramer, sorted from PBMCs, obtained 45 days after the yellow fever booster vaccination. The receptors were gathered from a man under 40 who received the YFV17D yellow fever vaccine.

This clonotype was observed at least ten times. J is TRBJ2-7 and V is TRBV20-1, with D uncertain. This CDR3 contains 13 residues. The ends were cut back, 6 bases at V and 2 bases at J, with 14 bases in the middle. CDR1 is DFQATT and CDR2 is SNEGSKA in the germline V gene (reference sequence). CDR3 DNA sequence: TGCAGTGCCCATGGGCTAGTGACCTACGAGCAGTACTTC. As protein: CSAHGLVTYEQYF.

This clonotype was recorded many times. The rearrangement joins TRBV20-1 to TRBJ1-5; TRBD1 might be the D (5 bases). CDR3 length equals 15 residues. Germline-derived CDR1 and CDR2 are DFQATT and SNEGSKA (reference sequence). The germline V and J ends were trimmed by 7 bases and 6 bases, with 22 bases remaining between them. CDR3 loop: CSVPVTGVGRQPQHF. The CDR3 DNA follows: TGCAGTGTCCCTGTCACGGGGGTTGGTCGTCAGCCCCAGCATTTT.

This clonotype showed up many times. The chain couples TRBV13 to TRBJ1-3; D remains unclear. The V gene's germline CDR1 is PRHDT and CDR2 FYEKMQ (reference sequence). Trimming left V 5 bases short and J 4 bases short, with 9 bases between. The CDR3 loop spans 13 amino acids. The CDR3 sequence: CASSDLRGNTIYF. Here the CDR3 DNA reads TGTGCCAGCAGCGATCTGAGGGGAAACACCATATATTTT. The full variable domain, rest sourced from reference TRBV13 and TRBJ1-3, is AAGVIQSPRHLIKEKRETATLKCYPIPRHDTVYWYQQGPGQDPQFLISFYEKMQSDKGSIPDRFSAQQFSDYHSELNMSSLELGDSALYFCASSDLRGNTIYFGEGSWLTVV.

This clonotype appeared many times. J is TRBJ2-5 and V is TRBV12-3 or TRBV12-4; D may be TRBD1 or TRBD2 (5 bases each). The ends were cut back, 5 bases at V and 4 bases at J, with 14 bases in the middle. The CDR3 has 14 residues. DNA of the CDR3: TGTGCCAGCAGTCCCCGGGACGGAGGAGAGACCCAGTACTTC. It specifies CASSPRDGGETQYF.

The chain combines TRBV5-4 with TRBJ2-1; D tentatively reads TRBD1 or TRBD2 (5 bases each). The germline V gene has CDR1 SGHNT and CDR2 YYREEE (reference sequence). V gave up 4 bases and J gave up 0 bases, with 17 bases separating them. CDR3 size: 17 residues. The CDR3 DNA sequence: TGTGCCAGCAGCCCCGAAGCCGGGACGAGCTCCTACAATGAGCAGTTCTTC. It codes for CASSPEAGTSSYNEQFF.

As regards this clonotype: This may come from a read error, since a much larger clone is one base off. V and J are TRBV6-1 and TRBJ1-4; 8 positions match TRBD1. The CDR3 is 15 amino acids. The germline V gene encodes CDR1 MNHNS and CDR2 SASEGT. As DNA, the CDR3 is TGTGCCAGCAGCCTTAGCGACAGGGGCGGGGAAAACCTGTTTTTT. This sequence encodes CASSLSDRGGENLFF.

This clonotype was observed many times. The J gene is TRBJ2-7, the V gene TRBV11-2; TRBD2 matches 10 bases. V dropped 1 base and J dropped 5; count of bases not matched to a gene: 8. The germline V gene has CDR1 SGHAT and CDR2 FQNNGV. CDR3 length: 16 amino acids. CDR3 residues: CASSLALRTSGHEQYF. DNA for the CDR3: TGTGCCAGCAGCTTAGCCCTCCGGACTAGCGGACACGAGCAGTACTTC.

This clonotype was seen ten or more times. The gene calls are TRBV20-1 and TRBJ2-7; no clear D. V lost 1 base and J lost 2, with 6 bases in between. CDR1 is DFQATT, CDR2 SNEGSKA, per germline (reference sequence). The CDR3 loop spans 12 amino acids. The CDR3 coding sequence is TGCAGTGCTAGAGCGAGTACCTACGAGCAGTACTTC. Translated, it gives CSARASTYEQYF.

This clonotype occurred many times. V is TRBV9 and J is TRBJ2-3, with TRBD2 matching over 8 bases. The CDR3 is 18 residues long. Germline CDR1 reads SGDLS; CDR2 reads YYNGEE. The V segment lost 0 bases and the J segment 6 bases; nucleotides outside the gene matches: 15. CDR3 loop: CASSVAEGKREYPDTQYF. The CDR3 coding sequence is TGTGCCAGCAGCGTAGCTGAGGGGAAGCGGGAGTATCCGGATACGCAGTATTTT.

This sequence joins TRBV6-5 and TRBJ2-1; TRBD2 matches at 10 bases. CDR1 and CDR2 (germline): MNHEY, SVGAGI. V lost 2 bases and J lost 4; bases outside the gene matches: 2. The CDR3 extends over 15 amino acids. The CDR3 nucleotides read TGTGCCAGCAGTTACGGACTAGCGGAGTACAATGAGCAGTTCTTC. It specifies CASSYGLAEYNEQFF.

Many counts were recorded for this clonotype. The CDR3 here is CATSRESGTAYEQYF. The CDR3 DNA reads TGTGCCACCAGCAGAGAGTCGGGGACAGCATACGAGCAGTACTTC. V usage is TRBV15 and J usage is TRBJ2-7; 7 nucleotides agree with TRBD1. The V segment lost 0 bases and the J segment 4 bases; nucleotides outside the gene matches: 6. Germline V gene data show CDR1 as LNHNV and CDR2 as YYDKDF (reference sequence). The CDR3 totals 15 residues.

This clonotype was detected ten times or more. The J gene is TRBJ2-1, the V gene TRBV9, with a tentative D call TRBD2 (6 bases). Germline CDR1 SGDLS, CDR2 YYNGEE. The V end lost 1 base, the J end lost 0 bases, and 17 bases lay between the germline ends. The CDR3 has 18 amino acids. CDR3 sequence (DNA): TGTGCCAGCAGCGTATCCGGTGGGGGGTCGAGCTCCTACAATGAGCAGTTCTTC. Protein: CASSVSGGGSSSYNEQFF.

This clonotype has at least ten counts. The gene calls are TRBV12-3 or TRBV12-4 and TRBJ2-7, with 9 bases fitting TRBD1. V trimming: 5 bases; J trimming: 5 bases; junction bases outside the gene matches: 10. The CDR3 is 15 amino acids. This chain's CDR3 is CASSEPGQGSDEQYF. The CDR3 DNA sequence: TGTGCCAGCAGTGAACCGGGACAGGGATCAGACGAGCAGTACTTC.

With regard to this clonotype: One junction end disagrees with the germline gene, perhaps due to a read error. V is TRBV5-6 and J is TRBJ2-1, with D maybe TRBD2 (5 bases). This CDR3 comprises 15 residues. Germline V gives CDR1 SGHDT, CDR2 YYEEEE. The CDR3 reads CAISPGLASYNEQFF. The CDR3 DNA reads TGTGCCATCAGCCCCGGGCTAGCATCCTACAATGAGCAGTTCTTC. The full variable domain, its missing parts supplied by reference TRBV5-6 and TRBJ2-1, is DAGVTQSPTHLIKTRGQQVTLRCSPKSGHDTVSWYQQALGQGPQFIFQYYEEEERQRGNFPDRFSGHQFPNYSSELNVNALLLGDSALYLCAISPGLASYNEQFFGPGTRLTVL.

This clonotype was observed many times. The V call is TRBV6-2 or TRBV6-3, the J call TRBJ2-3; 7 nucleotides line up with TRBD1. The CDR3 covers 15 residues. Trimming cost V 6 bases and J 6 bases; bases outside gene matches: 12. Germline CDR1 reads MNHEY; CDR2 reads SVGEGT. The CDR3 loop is CASSYGQVWLDTQYF. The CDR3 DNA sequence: TGTGCCAGCAGCTATGGACAGGTCTGGTTGGATACGCAGTATTTT.

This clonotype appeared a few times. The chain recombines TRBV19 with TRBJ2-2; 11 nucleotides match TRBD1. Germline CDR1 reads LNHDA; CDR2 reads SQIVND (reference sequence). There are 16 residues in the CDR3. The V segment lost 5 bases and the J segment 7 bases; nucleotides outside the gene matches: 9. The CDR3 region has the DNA TGTGCCAGTAGTCCCGCGGACAGGGGGCGAGGCGGGGAGCTGTTTTTT. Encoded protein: CASSPADRGRGGELFF.

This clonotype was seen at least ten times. As DNA, the CDR3 is TGTGCCAGCAGTGACGGTGGGGAGACCGGGGAGCTGTTTTTT. Amino acids: CASSDGGETGELFF. V is TRBV2 and J is TRBJ2-2; D perhaps matches TRBD2 (5 bases). Trimming shortened V by 3 bases and J by 5 bases, and 10 bases separated the two germline ends. The CDR3 loop spans 14 amino acids. In germline, CDR1 is SNHLY, CDR2 FYNNEI. The whole variable domain, remainder taken from reference TRBV2 and TRBJ2-2, is EPEVTQTPSHQVTQMGQEVILRCVPISNHLYFYWYRQILGQKVEFLVSFYNNEISEKSEIFDDQFSVERPDGSNFTLKIRSTKLEDSAMYFCASSDGGETGELFFGEGSRLTVL.

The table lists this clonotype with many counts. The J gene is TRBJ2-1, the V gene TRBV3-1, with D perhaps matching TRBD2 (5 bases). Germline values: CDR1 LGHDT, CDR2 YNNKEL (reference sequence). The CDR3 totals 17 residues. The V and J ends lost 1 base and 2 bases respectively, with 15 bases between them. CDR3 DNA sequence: TGTGCCAGCAGCCAAGGAGGGAGAGGGATGACCTACAATGAGCAGTTCTTC. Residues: CASSQGGRGMTYNEQFF.

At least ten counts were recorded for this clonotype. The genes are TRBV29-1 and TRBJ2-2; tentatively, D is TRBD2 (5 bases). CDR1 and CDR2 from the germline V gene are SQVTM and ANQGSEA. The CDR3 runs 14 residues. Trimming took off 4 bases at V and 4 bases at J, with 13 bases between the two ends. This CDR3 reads CSVGGDFVTGELFF. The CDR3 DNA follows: TGCAGCGTTGGGGGAGACTTCGTCACCGGGGAGCTGTTTTTT.

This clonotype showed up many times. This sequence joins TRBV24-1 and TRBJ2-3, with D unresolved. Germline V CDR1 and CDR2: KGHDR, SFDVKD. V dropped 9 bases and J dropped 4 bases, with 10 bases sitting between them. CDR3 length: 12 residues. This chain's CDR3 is CATARVADTQYF. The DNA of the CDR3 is TGTGCCACCGCCAGAGTAGCAGATACGCAGTATTTT.

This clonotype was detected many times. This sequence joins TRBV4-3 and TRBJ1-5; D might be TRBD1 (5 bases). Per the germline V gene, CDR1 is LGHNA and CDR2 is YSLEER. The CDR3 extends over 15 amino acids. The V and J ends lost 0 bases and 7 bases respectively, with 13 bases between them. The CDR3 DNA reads TGCGCCAGCAGCCAAGAGGCTTCAGGGAACCAGCCCCAGCATTTT. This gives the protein CASSQEASGNQPQHF.

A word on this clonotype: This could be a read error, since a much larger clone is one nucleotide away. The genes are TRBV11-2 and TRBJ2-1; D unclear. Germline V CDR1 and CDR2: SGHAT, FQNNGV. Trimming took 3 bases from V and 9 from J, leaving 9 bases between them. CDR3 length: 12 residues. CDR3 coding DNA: TGTGCCAGCAGCTTCTACTGGGGTGAGCAGTTCTTC. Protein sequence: CASSFYWGEQFF. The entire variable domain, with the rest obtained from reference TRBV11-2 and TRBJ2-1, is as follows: EAGVAQSPRYKIIEKRQSVAFWCNPISGHATLYWYQQILGQGPKLLIQFQNNGVVDDSQLPKDRFSAERLKGVDSTLKIQPAKLEDSAVYLCASSFYWGEQFFGPGTRLTVL.

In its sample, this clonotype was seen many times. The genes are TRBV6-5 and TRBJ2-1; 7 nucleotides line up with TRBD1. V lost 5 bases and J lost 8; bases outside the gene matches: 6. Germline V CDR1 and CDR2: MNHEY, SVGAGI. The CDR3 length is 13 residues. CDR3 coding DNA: TGTGCCAGCAGTCCTCCAGGGGGAGATGAGCAGTTCTTC. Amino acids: CASSPPGGDEQFF.

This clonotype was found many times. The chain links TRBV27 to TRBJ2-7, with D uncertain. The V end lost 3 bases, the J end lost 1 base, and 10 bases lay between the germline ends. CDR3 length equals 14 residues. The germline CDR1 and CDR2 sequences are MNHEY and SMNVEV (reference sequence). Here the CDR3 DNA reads TGTGCCAGCAGTTTCGGTCTCAGTTCCTACGAGCAGTACTTC. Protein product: CASSFGLSSYEQYF.

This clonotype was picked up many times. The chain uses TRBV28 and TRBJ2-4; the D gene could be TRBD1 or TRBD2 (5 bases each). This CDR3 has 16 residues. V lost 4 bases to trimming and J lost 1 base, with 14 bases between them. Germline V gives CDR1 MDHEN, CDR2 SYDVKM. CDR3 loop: CASSSWGNKAKNIQYF. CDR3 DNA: TGTGCCAGCAGTTCCTGGGGGAATAAGGCCAAAAACATTCAGTACTTC.

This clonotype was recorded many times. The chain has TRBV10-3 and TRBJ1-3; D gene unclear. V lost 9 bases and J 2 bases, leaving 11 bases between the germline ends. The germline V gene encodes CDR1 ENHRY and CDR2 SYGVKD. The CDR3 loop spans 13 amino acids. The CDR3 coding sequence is TGTGCCATGGGAGACAATCCTGGAAACACCATATATTTT. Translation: CAMGDNPGNTIYF.

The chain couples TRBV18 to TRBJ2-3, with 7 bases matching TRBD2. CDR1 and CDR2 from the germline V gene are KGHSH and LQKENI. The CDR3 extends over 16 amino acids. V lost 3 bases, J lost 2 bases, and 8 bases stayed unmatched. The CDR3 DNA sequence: TGTGCCAGCTCACCGGCGGGGGAGTCCTACACAGATACGCAGTATTTT. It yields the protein CASSPAGESYTDTQYF.